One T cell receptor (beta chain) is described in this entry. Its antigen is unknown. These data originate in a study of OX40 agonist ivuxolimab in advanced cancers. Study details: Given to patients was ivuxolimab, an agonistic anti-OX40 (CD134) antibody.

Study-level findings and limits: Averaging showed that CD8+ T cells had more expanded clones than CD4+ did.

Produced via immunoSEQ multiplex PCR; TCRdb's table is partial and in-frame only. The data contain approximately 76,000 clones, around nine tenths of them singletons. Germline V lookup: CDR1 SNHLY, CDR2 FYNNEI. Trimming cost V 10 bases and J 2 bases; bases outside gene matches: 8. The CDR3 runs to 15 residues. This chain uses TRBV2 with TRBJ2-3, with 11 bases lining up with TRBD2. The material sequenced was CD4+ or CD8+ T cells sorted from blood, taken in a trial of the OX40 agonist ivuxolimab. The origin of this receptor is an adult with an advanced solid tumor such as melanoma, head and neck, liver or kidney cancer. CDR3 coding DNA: TGTGCCACTTCTCTAGCGGGAGGCTACACAGATACGCAGTATTTT. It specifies CATSLAGGYTDTQYF.